This T cell receptor beta chain was sequenced during a study of human T cells and chemical hapten exposure (dated by TCRdb to about 2021). A note on the overall study: For sensitization, 2% DPC in acetone was applied to a roughly 2 cm by roughly 2 cm area of upper inner arm skin. For TCR sequencing, blood came from 25 to 35 alopecia patients at anywhere from one to four time points (pre-sensitization, 2, 6 and 24 weeks). Patch tests used Finn chambers with 0.01% DPC on the upper back, scored after 6 days by International Contact Dermatitis Research Group standards. Libraries were combined into a pool for sequencing, and differences in TCR yield between samples came mainly from small differences in library volumes within the pool. Most of the patients in the cohort were female, and the cohort covered alopecia areata with under or over 50% scalp involvement, alopecia totalis and alopecia universalis. Blood samples were taken from patients before sensitization (week 0) and at 2, 6 and about 24 weeks after DPC sensitization. Throughout the roughly 23-week study period, patients were also given weekly therapeutic DPC doses on the scalp. Peripheral blood TCR repertoire changes were tracked in vivo in alopecia patients during primary and secondary sensitization to the hapten diphenylcyclopropenone (DPC).

The receptor library was made with RACE. Sequencing took place on a NextSeq 500. Library preparation attached unique molecular identifiers to individual cDNA molecules for quantitative, reproducible TCR counting. From each blood RNA sample, both TCR alpha and TCR beta chains were sequenced. Per the authors' processing: A median of about 89,000 TCRs per sample was observed, with a range of about 20,000 to 750,000. The Decombinator software suite was used to annotate V, J and CDR3 in the TCR reads. For the PS versus PT1 abundance plots, all samples were subsampled to the same number of TCRs (28,000). Expanded TCRs were defined as absent before sensitization and observed at least eight times at the 2-week time point. Clones were called with MiXCR by TCRdb after fastp trimmed the public reads at Q25, and only in-frame beta chains were retained. Each CDR3 protein gets just one entry, which takes the most common genes and DNA from the rows behind it. TCRdb, not the original authors, processed these V and J calls. In all, the sample holds about 84,000 distinct CDR3 sequences, and roughly 10% of those were seen once. The ten largest make up around 4.7% of the sample.

Trimming takes 7 bases off V and 3 bases off J; junction bases not matched to a gene: 1. The CDR3 starts with the cysteine, ends with the phenylalanine, and has 13 residues. CDR3 DNA only is kept here, 39 bases in frame from base 1. The CDR1 and CDR2 encoded by the germline V gene are KGHDR and SFDVKD. On the study overall, not on this receptor specifically: After repeated subsampling, the strength of the expansion versus patch-test correlation and the threshold at which it became significant changed. Expanded TCRs formed significantly more large CDR3 similarity clusters than pre-sensitization or healthy control sets, consistent with antigen-driven responses. Patch test score correlated positively with the number of PT1 expanded TCRs, reaching significance at thresholds 8, 16 and 32 but not at 4. No change with DPC sensitization was found in the number of TCRs above 1 in 1000 frequency, and no evidence of global repertoire structure alterations was found. All patients had alopecia, a presumed autoimmune disease, so their immune response might differ from that of healthy individuals.

This clonotype was seen ten or more times. No antigen is known for it. Base-call qualities are not available, and no considerably larger clone is one nucleotide away. This specimen's time point label, interpreted: patch test 2, 6 weeks after DPC sensitization. Read against the paper, the sample's treatment or condition label means: therapeutic diphenylcyclopropenone sensitization with weekly scalp DPC. Blood at each patch-test visit was drawn before the patch test was applied. Eligible patients were aged 18 to 70, diagnosed with alopecia, deemed suitable for DPC therapy, and excluded if pregnant. Total RNA was extracted from unfractionated whole blood collected in Tempus Blood RNA tubes.

The clonotype originates from a woman in her forties or fifties with alopecia areata. Some clones in this sample may be carry-over from other donors' samples. In this chain, TRBV24-1 is recombined with TRBJ2-3, with 9 middle bases fitting TRBD1. The sequenced sample was whole blood, obtained in connection with sensitization to the hapten diphenylcyclopropenone (DPC). The DNA sequence is as follows: TGTGCCACCAGGGGACAGGGAACAGATACGCAGTATTTT. The translation is CATRGQGTDTQYF.